These 20 T cell receptor beta chains came from one sample sequenced in a study of T cell responses to AZD1222 COVID-19 vaccine. Here immunoSEQ multiplex PCR was the method, and the copy in TCRdb shows in-frame clones only, minus some. The repertoire has more than 50,000 clones, roughly 89% of them found once; the top ten carry approximately 2.4%. The sample in question was peripheral blood, obtained 28 days after the second AZD1222 dose. Every receptor here comes from an adult who received the AZD1222 COVID-19 vaccine.

This rearrangement joins TRBV5-1 to TRBJ2-5, with D uncertain. CDR3 length: 14 residues. V gave up 4 bases and J gave up 6 bases, with 16 bases separating them. CDR1 is SGHRS, CDR2 YFSETQ, per germline. The CDR3 here is CASSPGPSPKTQYF. For the CDR3, the DNA is TGCGCCAGCAGCCCTGGCCCGTCACCCAAGACCCAGTACTTC.

This clone was detected once. This sequence joins TRBV28 and TRBJ2-6; unclear D gene. Germline values: CDR1 MDHEN, CDR2 SYDVKM. V lost 2 bases and J 1 base, leaving 6 bases between the germline ends. This CDR3 contains 15 residues. CDR3 sequence (DNA): TGTGCCAGCAGTTTACCCCCTTCTGGGGCCAACGTCCTGACTTTC. It codes for CASSLPPSGANVLTF.

The chain combines TRBV11-2 with TRBJ2-2; 8 bases map to TRBD1. The J segment lost 0 bases and the V segment lost 6 bases, leaving 15 bases of the junction unmatched. The CDR3 is made up of 19 amino acids. Germline loops: CDR1 SGHAT, CDR2 FQNNGV. CDR3 loop: CASRRPGTGRPPNTGELFF. As DNA, the CDR3 is TGTGCCAGCAGACGCCCCGGGACAGGAAGACCGCCGAACACCGGGGAGCTGTTTTTT.

The rearrangement joins TRBV6-5 to TRBJ2-1; D might be TRBD2 (5 bases). The ends were cut back, 0 bases at V and 5 bases at J, with 11 bases in the middle. Per the germline V gene, CDR1 is MNHEY and CDR2 is SVGAGI. The CDR3 is 15 residues long. DNA for the CDR3: TGTGCCAGCAGTTACTCAGGGAGATGGGACAATGAGCAGTTCTTC. It specifies CASSYSGRWDNEQFF.

This clone showed up just once. The chain joins TRBV19 to TRBJ1-6; D not resolved. CDR1 LNHDA and CDR2 SQIVND come from the germline V gene (reference sequence). The CDR3 has 14 residues. V lost 4 bases to trimming and J lost 8 bases, with 12 bases between them. The CDR3 sequence: CASSTPLRDSPLHF. The DNA for the CDR3 is TGTGCCAGTAGTACACCCCTCCGCGATTCACCCCTCCACTTT.

The genes are TRBV5-6 and TRBJ2-3; D ambiguous. CDR1 is SGHDT, CDR2 YYEEEE, per germline. The length of the CDR3 is 14 residues. V lost 0 bases and J 2 bases, leaving 7 bases between the germline ends. The CDR3, as DNA: TGTGCCAGCAGCTTGGCAAAGACCACAGATACGCAGTATTTT. Residues: CASSLAKTTDTQYF.

The chain links TRBV5-1 to TRBJ2-7, with 8 bases lining up with TRBD1. The CDR3 loop spans 15 amino acids. V shed 4 bases, J shed 2 bases, and the junction held 8 bases outside the gene matches. Germline lookup yields CDR1 SGHRS and CDR2 YFSETQ. For the CDR3, the DNA is TGCGCCAGCAGCCTAGGGACAGGACCAACCTACGAGCAGTACTTC. Translation gives CASSLGTGPTYEQYF.

This chain uses TRBV7-2 with TRBJ1-4, with TRBD1 identical over 9 bases. The germline CDR1 and CDR2 sequences are SGHTA and FQGNSA. V shed 4 bases and J 4 bases; nucleotides not matched to a gene: 4. This CDR3 contains 15 residues. CDR3 residues: CASSSGTGLNEKLFF. The CDR3 region has the DNA TGTGCCAGCAGCTCTGGGACAGGGCTTAATGAAAAACTGTTTTTT.

This clone came up once. V and J are TRBV24-1 and TRBJ2-1, with D unclear. Trimming shortened V by 6 bases and J by 15 bases, and 14 bases separated the two germline ends. This CDR3 region has 11 residues. Germline V CDR1 and CDR2: KGHDR, SFDVKD. CDR3 sequence: CATSLGPGLFF. CDR3 bases: TGTGCCACCAGTCTGGGCCCGGGCTTGTTCTTC.

The chain combines TRBV5-1 with TRBJ2-5; no reliable D call. Trimming cost V 0 bases and J 2 bases, with 8 bases left between them. The CDR3 has 14 amino acids. Germline V gene sequence: CDR1 SGHRS, CDR2 YFSETQ. DNA for the CDR3: TGCGCCAGCAGCTTGGTCGGCAGTCAAGAGACCCAGTACTTC. Encoded protein: CASSLVGSQETQYF.

The rearrangement uses TRBV6-5 and TRBJ1-5; 11 bases fit TRBD1. V lost 4 bases and J lost 5; bases outside the gene matches: 4. The CDR3 is 15 residues long. Germline V CDR1 and CDR2: MNHEY, SVGAGI. The chain's CDR3 is CASSWTGGQDQPQHF. CDR3 nucleotide sequence: TGTGCCAGCAGTTGGACAGGGGGCCAGGATCAGCCCCAGCATTTT.

J is TRBJ2-7 and V is TRBV7-2, with no clear D. Germline lookup yields CDR1 SGHTA and CDR2 FQGNSA. This CDR3 has 11 amino acids. V was shortened by 2 bases and J by 6 bases, with 5 bases between the two germline ends. Written as DNA, the CDR3 is TGTGCCAGCAGCTTATATGGCGAGCAGTACTTC. Translation: CASSLYGEQYF.

The chain combines TRBV3-1 (or the pseudogene TRBV3-2) with TRBJ2-1; D not certain. V lost 4 bases and J lost 7, with 11 bases in between. Germline assignment: CDR1 LGHDT and CDR2 YNNKEL (reference sequence). The CDR3 totals 13 residues. The CDR3 region is CASSRDWRNEQFF. CDR3 bases: TGTGCCAGCAGCCGCGACTGGCGGAATGAGCAGTTCTTC.

J is TRBJ1-6 and V is TRBV7-8; TRBD1 matches at 7 bases. CDR3 length: 15 residues. Germline CDR1 reads SGHVS; CDR2 reads FQNEAQ. The ends lost 4 bases at V and 7 bases at J; junction bases unmatched: 7. The CDR3 bases are TGTGCCAGCAGCTCCTCCGGGACAGAGAATTCACCCCTCCACTTT. Its translation: CASSSSGTENSPLHF.

The chain has TRBV6-4 and TRBJ2-1, with TRBD2 identical over 10 bases. J gave up 3 bases and V 0 bases, and 2 bases lay outside the gene matches. Germline CDR1 is MRHNA and CDR2 is SNTAGT. This CDR3 has 16 amino acids. CDR3 sequence (DNA): TGTGCCAGCAGTGACTCTCCTAGCGGGAGCTACAATGAGCAGTTCTTC. It codes for CASSDSPSGSYNEQFF.

V is TRBV29-1 and J is TRBJ2-4, with 12 bases identical to TRBD1. Germline V lookup: CDR1 SQVTM, CDR2 ANQGSEA. The V segment lost 6 bases and the J segment 7 bases; nucleotides outside the gene matches: 10. The CDR3 totals 15 residues. The CDR3 sequence: CSVGGTGGGSNIQYF. As DNA, the CDR3 is TGCAGCGTGGGTGGGACAGGGGGCGGCTCGAACATTCAGTACTTC.

The V gene is TRBV5-1, the J gene TRBJ2-7; TRBD1 aligns across 7 bases. CDR3 size: 14 residues. Trimming removed 4 bases from V and 4 bases from J; junction bases left unmatched: 8. Germline V CDR1 and CDR2: SGHRS, YFSETQ. CDR3 nucleotide sequence: TGCGCCAGCAGCCCGAGGGGGACAGCTTACGAGCAGTACTTC. It encodes CASSPRGTAYEQYF.

The V gene is TRBV19, the J gene TRBJ2-1; 14 bases fit TRBD2. The CDR3 is made up of 16 amino acids. Germline V gene data show CDR1 as LNHDA and CDR2 as SQIVND (reference sequence). Losses at the gene ends were 5 bases for V and 5 bases for J; bases not matched to a gene: 5. CDR3 in amino acids: CASSGWTSGRNNEQFF. The CDR3 DNA reads as TGTGCCAGTAGTGGTTGGACTAGCGGGAGGAACAATGAGCAGTTCTTC.

This sequence joins TRBV28 and TRBJ1-5, with a weak D call TRBD1 (5 bases). The CDR3 runs 15 residues. V was cut by 5 bases and J by 5 bases, with 16 bases left in between. Germline CDR1 MDHEN, CDR2 SYDVKM. The CDR3 reads CASSPMGQRDQPQHF. The CDR3 bases are TGTGCCAGCAGTCCCATGGGGCAGAGGGATCAGCCCCAGCATTTT. Full variable domain (missing parts from reference TRBV28 and TRBJ1-5): DVKVTQSSRYLVKRTGEKVFLECVQDMDHENMFWYRQDPGLGLRLIYFSYDVKMKEKGDIPEGYSVSREKKERFSLILESASTNQTSMYLCASSPMGQRDQPQHFGDGTRLSIL.

J is TRBJ2-1 and V is TRBV18, with 10 bases fitting TRBD2. The length of the CDR3 is 14 residues. The ends lost 2 bases at V and 6 bases at J; junction bases unmatched: 1. Germline-derived CDR1 and CDR2 are KGHSH and LQKENI. The CDR3 sequence is CASSPGLAANEQFF. The DNA for the CDR3 is TGTGCCAGCTCACCAGGACTAGCGGCCAATGAGCAGTTCTTC.